These T cell receptor beta chains were read from a single sample in a study of blood T cell repertoires in COVID-19. Generated by immunoSEQ multiplex PCR, the TCRdb table keeps only in-frame clones and is missing some. The table shows about 230,000 clones, with about 83% occurring only once. Material for sequencing was peripheral blood. The receptors here all came from an elderly man with acute or convalescent COVID-19. CDR3s include the opening cysteine and the closing phenylalanine or tryptophan. A D gene is named only where the DNA matches it firmly. The listing skips clone size in some rows; elsewhere it reads once, few, many or a size class.

NA	TRBJ2-3	TRBD2	TRBV6-6	17	CASSPRLAGVDTDTQYF	TGTGCCAGCAGTCCGAGACTAGCGGGAGTGGACACAGATACGCAGTATTTT
NA	TRBJ1-5	NA	TRBV6-5	15	CARLWTEDSNQPQHF	TGTGCCAGGTTGTGGACAGAGGATAGCAATCAGCCCCAGCATTTT
NA	TRBJ1-1	NA	TRBV3-1/TRBV3-2	13	CASSQAQGMEAFF	TGTGCCAGCAGCCAAGCCCAGGGTATGGAAGCTTTCTTT
NA	TRBJ2-1	NA	TRBV6-1	12	CASSDNYNEQFF	TGTGCCAGCAGTGACAACTACAATGAGCAGTTCTTC
NA	TRBJ1-2	NA	TRBV24-1	12	CATSDSVEGYTF	TGTGCCACCAGTGATTCTGTAGAGGGCTACACCTTC
NA	TRBJ2-5	NA	TRBV21-1	15	CASSKRHLPQETQYF	TGTGCCAGCAGCAAACGACACCTTCCCCAAGAGACCCAGTACTTC
NA	TRBJ2-1	NA	TRBV27	15	CASSLSRTAYNEQFF	TGTGCCAGCAGTTTATCCCGGACAGCATACAATGAGCAGTTCTTC
NA	TRBJ1-5	NA	TRBV28	14	CASSPPYSNQPQHF	TGTGCCAGCAGTCCCCCCTATAGCAATCAGCCCCAGCATTTT
NA	TRBJ1-1	TRBD1	TRBV28	14	CASSRDRVATEAFF	TGTGCCAGCAGTAGGGACAGGGTGGCCACTGAAGCTTTCTTT
NA	TRBJ2-1	TRBD2	TRBV24-1	14	CATSLTSGTNEQFF	TGTGCCACCAGTTTAACTAGCGGGACCAATGAGCAGTTCTTC
NA	TRBJ1-4	NA	TRBV7-9	14	CASSLDQTNEKLFF	TGTGCCAGCAGCTTAGATCAAACTAATGAAAAACTGTTTTTT
few	TRBJ2-3	NA	TRBV2	15	CASRWAPTGTDTQYF	TGTGCCAGCAGATGGGCCCCGACGGGCACAGATACGCAGTATTTT
NA	TRBJ2-5	TRBD1	TRBV5-1	15	CASSFQSDRGETQYF	TGCGCCAGCAGCTTCCAATCCGACAGGGGAGAGACCCAGTACTTC
NA	TRBJ2-3	TRBD2	TRBV3-1/TRBV3-2	18	CASSQPGTSGGGIDTQYF	TGTGCCAGCAGCCAACCCGGGACTAGCGGGGGAGGGATAGATACGCAGTATTTT
NA	TRBJ2-5	NA	TRBV18	14	CASSVGGGRETQYF	TGTGCCAGCTCGGTCGGTGGAGGGAGAGAGACCCAGTACTTC
NA	TRBJ2-2	TRBD1	TRBV5-1	16	CASSKDRGRRTGELFF	TGCGCCAGCAGCAAGGACAGGGGGCGCCGTACCGGGGAGCTGTTTTTT
NA	TRBJ2-1	TRBD1	TRBV3-1/TRBV3-2	14	CASSDRAYYNEQFF	TGTGCCAGCAGCGACAGGGCTTACTACAATGAGCAGTTCTTC
few	TRBJ2-7	TRBD1	TRBV5-1	12	CASSTGGGEQYF	TGCGCCAGTTCGACAGGGGGCGGGGAGCAGTACTTC
NA	TRBJ2-5	TRBD1	TRBV6-2/TRBV6-3	16	CASSYSPDRGEETQYF	TGTGCCAGCAGTTATTCCCCTGACAGGGGAGAAGAGACCCAGTACTTC
few	TRBJ1-2	TRBD1	TRBV20-1	11	CSGTGSDGYTF	TGCAGTGGGACAGGGTCGGATGGCTACACCTTC
NA	TRBJ2-2	TRBD2	TRBV28	15	CASSLFSGGAGELFF	TGTGCCAGCAGTTTGTTTTCGGGAGGGGCCGGGGAGCTGTTTTTT
once	TRBJ2-1	TRBD1	TRBV18	16	CASSAFAGTVPNEQFF	TGTGCCAGCTCAGCCTTTGCCGGGACAGTTCCCAATGAGCAGTTCTTC
NA	TRBJ1-2	TRBD1	TRBV11-2	14	CASSLVRQGHGYTF	TGTGCCAGCAGCTTAGTAAGACAGGGGCATGGCTACACCTTC
NA	TRBJ1-5	NA	TRBV6-1	16	CASSEKGAGANQPQHF	TGTGCCAGCAGTGAAAAAGGGGCAGGGGCGAATCAGCCCCAGCATTTT
NA	TRBJ2-1	TRBD2	TRBV9	14	CASGGLAGYNEQFF	TGTGCCAGCGGGGGGCTAGCGGGATACAATGAGCAGTTCTTC
NA	TRBJ2-5	TRBD2	TRBV3-1/TRBV3-2	16	CASSHHRLAVQETQYF	TGTGCCAGCAGCCATCATCGACTAGCGGTTCAAGAGACCCAGTACTTC
few	TRBJ2-1	NA	TRBV6-6	14	CASSYPGDYNEQFF	TGTGCCAGCAGTTACCCCGGGGACTACAATGAGCAGTTCTTC
NA	TRBJ2-4	NA	TRBV29-1	14	CSVPVPGAKNIQYF	TGCAGCGTTCCCGTTCCGGGAGCCAAAAACATTCAGTACTTC
NA	TRBJ2-6	NA	TRBV25-1	18	CASSETPGLLTGANVLTF	TGTGCCAGCAGTGAAACGCCAGGGTTGCTCACTGGGGCCAACGTCCTGACTTTC
NA	TRBJ2-7	NA	TRBV27	14	CASSFDRKTYEQYF	TGTGCCAGCAGTTTTGACAGAAAAACCTACGAGCAGTACTTC
NA	TRBJ2-7	NA	TRBV28	12	CASSSGVYEQYF	TGTGCCAGCAGTTCGGGAGTCTACGAGCAGTACTTC
NA	TRBJ1-6	NA	TRBV6-5	15	CAGGTTNIYNSPLHF	TGTGCCGGAGGGACTACCAATATCTATAATTCACCCCTCCACTTT
NA	TRBJ1-5	NA	TRBV28	14	CASSPPPVPGPQHF	TGTGCCAGCAGTCCCCCACCGGTCCCGGGGCCCCAGCATTTT